This passage covers 3 T cell receptor beta chains from one sample sequenced in a study of shared clonotypes between healthy human individuals. Assay used: immunoSEQ multiplex PCR; TCRdb lists only in-frame clones, some missing. The data show over 1.5 million clones, 95% to 99% seen once. Specimen: naive CD4+ T cells sorted from blood. This sample's subset: CD45RA+ positively selected. All receptors come from a man younger than 40 in good health.

The rearrangement links TRBV25-1 to TRBJ1-5, with 10 bases fitting TRBD1. Germline V CDR1 and CDR2: MGHDK, SYGVNS. After removal of 6 bases from V and 6 bases from J, the junction contained 8 bases not matched to a gene. The CDR3 contains 15 residues. The CDR3 DNA reads TGTGCCAGCAGCAAACCGGGACAGGGGTGTCAGCCCCAGCATTTT. Its protein is CASSKPGQGCQPQHF.

V is TRBV6-6 and J is TRBJ2-7, with D perhaps TRBD1 or TRBD2 (5 bases each). This CDR3 is built from 13 residues. CDR1 and CDR2 from the germline V gene are MNHNY and SVGAGI (reference sequence). V gave up 6 bases and J gave up 4 bases, with 13 bases separating them. CDR3 nucleotide sequence: TGTGCCAGCAGACGTCTAGAGGGGTACGAGCAGTACTTC. Residues: CASRRLEGYEQYF.

The chain employs TRBV2 and TRBJ1-2; D is perhaps TRBD1 (6 bases). Germline V gene lookup returns CDR1 SNHLY and CDR2 FYNNEI. The CDR3 spans 14 residues. V lost 4 bases to trimming and J lost 4 bases, with 13 bases between them. The CDR3 spells CASSVEGEIYGYTF. As DNA, the CDR3 is TGTGCCAGCAGTGTGGAGGGGGAGATCTATGGCTACACCTTC.